These 30 T cell receptor beta chains originate from one sample sequenced in a study of cytomegalovirus exposure and HLA in healthy donors (dated by TCRdb to about 2017). The method behind the library was the immunoSEQ multiplex PCR assay. The multiplex PCR relied on a mix of 60 forward primers for TCR Vbeta segments and 13 reverse primers for TCR Jbeta segments. TCRdb re-hosts the immuneACCESS table, in-frame sequences only. Its copies lack some clones; in the studies checked, an unresolved V gene accounts for under half of them, and the cause for the rest is not known. For this sample there are around 260,000 clones; approximately 80% appear just once. Less than 0.4% of the sample is taken by the ten largest. Material: PBMCs. The receptors shown here come from a girl aged 2 to 9 in good health and CMV-seronegative.

The rearrangement joins TRBV28 to TRBJ2-2, with 7 positions matching TRBD1. V lost 4 bases, J lost 5 bases, and 13 bases stayed unmatched. CDR3 length: 17 residues. Germline loops: CDR1 MDHEN, CDR2 SYDVKM. This CDR3 is CASSWNHRGIWTGELFF. The CDR3 DNA reads as TGTGCCAGCAGTTGGAACCACAGGGGAATTTGGACCGGGGAGCTGTTTTTT.

CDR3 loop: CASSYGTGGTEAFF. In nucleotides, the CDR3 is TGTGCCAGCAGCTACGGGACAGGGGGCACTGAAGCTTTCTTT. The chain uses TRBV5-4 and TRBJ1-1; 11 bases line up with TRBD1. Germline values: CDR1 SGHNT, CDR2 YYREEE (reference sequence). V was clipped by 3 bases and J by 4 bases; unmatched bases: 2. The CDR3 covers 14 residues.

The V gene is TRBV19, the J gene TRBJ1-2, with TRBD1 matching over 9 bases. The V and J ends lost 4 bases and 4 bases, in that order; junction bases with no gene match: 4. Germline V gene lookup returns CDR1 LNHDA and CDR2 SQIVND (reference sequence). The CDR3 is made up of 14 amino acids. CDR3 region: CASSTPGQGYGYTF. The CDR3 DNA is TGTGCCAGTAGTACCCCGGGACAGGGCTATGGCTACACCTTC.

This clone has only a few counts. The CDR3 bases are TGCGCCAGCAGCGTCACAGGGGAAAAACTGTTTTTT. Amino acid sequence: CASSVTGEKLFF. V gene TRBV5-1 combines with J gene TRBJ1-4, with a possible D match to TRBD1 (6 bases). There are 12 residues in the CDR3. Trimming left V 4 bases short and J 8 bases short, with 9 bases between. Germline V CDR1 and CDR2: SGHRS, YFSETQ.

The V gene is TRBV6-1, the J gene TRBJ1-5; a possible D gene is TRBD1 (5 bases). Between the trimmed V and J ends, which lost 2 bases and 7 bases, there was a span of 15 bases. This CDR3 region has 15 residues. Germline CDR1 reads MNHNS; CDR2 reads SASEGT. For the CDR3, the DNA is TGTGCCAGCAGTGAATGGGTCGGGGGGGGGCAGCCCCAGCATTTT. It translates to CASSEWVGGGQPQHF.

The chain is built from TRBV11-2 and TRBJ1-4; D uncertain. V was clipped by 2 bases and J by 8 bases, with 12 bases between them. This CDR3 spans 14 amino acids. CDR1 is SGHAT, CDR2 FQNNGV, per germline. CDR3 nucleotides: TGTGCCAGCAGCTTAAACAGTGTTAAAGAAAAACTGTTTTTT. Protein sequence: CASSLNSVKEKLFF. The variable domain in full, completed from reference TRBV11-2 and TRBJ1-4, reads EAGVAQSPRYKIIEKRQSVAFWCNPISGHATLYWYQQILGQGPKLLIQFQNNGVVDDSQLPKDRFSAERLKGVDSTLKIQPAKLEDSAVYLCASSLNSVKEKLFFGSGTQLSVL.

The V and J genes are TRBV29-1 and TRBJ2-3, with 9 bases that match TRBD1. In germline, CDR1 is SQVTM, CDR2 ANQGSEA. CDR3 size: 17 residues. The trim removed 4 bases at V and 2 bases at J, leaving 13 bases unmatched. The CDR3 sequence is CSVVRDRDQTFTDTQYF. CDR3 nucleotides: TGCAGCGTTGTCCGGGACAGGGACCAAACTTTCACAGATACGCAGTATTTT.

V is TRBV5-1 and J is TRBJ1-6; tentative D call: TRBD1 (6 bases). This CDR3 is built from 19 residues. Germline values: CDR1 SGHRS, CDR2 YFSETQ. The V end was cut by 0 bases, the J end by 3 bases, with 19 bases between. The CDR3 bases are TGCGCCAGCAGCTTGGATTTAATGATACAGGGTAACTATAATTCACCCCTCCACTTT. Protein sequence: CASSLDLMIQGNYNSPLHF.

The rearrangement uses TRBV5-4 and TRBJ2-7, with D possibly TRBD2 on 7 matching bases. This CDR3 spans 14 amino acids. Trimming pared 3 bases from V and 0 bases from J, leaving 10 bases between. From germline, CDR1 is SGHNT and CDR2 YYREEE (reference sequence). As DNA, the CDR3 is TGTGCCAGCAGCTCGGGGGGCGTCTCCTACGAGCAGTACTTC. This translates into CASSSGGVSYEQYF.

The gene calls are TRBV7-2 and TRBJ2-7; tentatively, D is TRBD2 (5 bases). Trimming left V 5 bases short and J 5 bases short, with 10 bases between. The CDR3 consists of 12 residues. From germline, CDR1 is SGHTA and CDR2 FQGNSA. DNA for the CDR3: TGTGCCAGCAGCCCCGGGAACCACGAGCAGTACTTC. It yields the protein CASSPGNHEQYF.

The CDR3 DNA follows: TGTGCCAGCAGCTTAGGGGGACTGGCCTACAATGAGCAGTTCTTC. Its protein product is CASSLGGLAYNEQFF. The chain employs TRBV11-2 and TRBJ2-1; possible D gene TRBD2, 6 bases. The CDR3 contains 15 residues. Germline V gene lookup returns CDR1 SGHAT and CDR2 FQNNGV. V dropped 1 base and J dropped 2 bases, with 9 bases sitting between them.

V is TRBV10-3 and J is TRBJ2-5; TRBD1 matches at 9 bases. Judging by the DNA end, TRBJ2-7 fits better; the J call may be wrong. This CDR3 region has 16 residues. Germline CDR1 ENHRY, CDR2 SYGVKD. The CDR3 nucleotides are TGTGCCATCAGTGAGCCGGAACAGGGGGCGCGGTACGAGCAGTACTTC. It yields the protein CAISEPEQGARYEQYF.

The chain links TRBV29-1 to TRBJ2-7; the match to TRBD2 covers 14 bases. The trim removed 3 bases at V and 7 bases at J, leaving 8 bases unmatched. Germline lookup yields CDR1 SQVTM and CDR2 ANQGSEA. This CDR3 comprises 15 residues. The CDR3 is CSVDPGTSGSKEQYF. CDR3 in DNA: TGCAGCGTTGACCCCGGGACTAGCGGGAGTAAAGAGCAGTACTTC.

The chain employs TRBV1 and TRBJ2-5; the table's D call, TRBD2, was not checked against the DNA. TRBV1 is deemed a pseudogene. The CDR3 totals 17 residues. CDR3 sequence (DNA): TGCACCAGCAGCCATGCCCCAGGGGAGACTAGCCTCAGGGCCCAGTACTTC. This translates into CTSSHAPGETSLRAQYF.

Points on this clone: Other DNA sequences in the same sample also yield this CDR3. The CDR3 loop reads CASSPNPHNEQFF. CDR3 bases: TGTGCCAGCAGCCCTAACCCCCACAATGAGCAGTTCTTC. V is TRBV9 and J is TRBJ2-1; no reliable D call. Trimming removed 4 bases at V and 5 bases at J, with 10 bases between. This CDR3 contains 13 residues. Germline V gives CDR1 SGDLS, CDR2 YYNGEE.

The chain combines TRBV4-1 with TRBJ2-3, with D maybe TRBD2 (6 bases). The CDR3 spans 17 residues. Looked up from germline, CDR1 is MGHRA and CDR2 is YSYEKL. Trimming removed 1 base at V and 6 bases at J, with 20 bases between. The DNA of the CDR3 is TGCGCCAGCAGCCAAGCACGGGAGATTGATAGATTGGATACGCAGTATTTT. Protein: CASSQAREIDRLDTQYF.

This chain joins TRBV6-5 and TRBJ1-1, with 10 bases identical to TRBD1. The CDR3 consists of 16 residues. CDR1 and CDR2 (germline): MNHEY, SVGAGI. The trim removed 2 bases at V and 4 bases at J, leaving 7 bases unmatched. CDR3 sequence reads: CASSYGWGTGVTEAFF. In nucleotides, the CDR3 is TGTGCCAGCAGTTACGGGTGGGGGACAGGGGTCACTGAAGCTTTCTTT.

The chain carries TRBV4-2 and TRBJ2-5; 7 nucleotides line up with TRBD1. CDR3 length: 20 amino acids. With 4 bases clipped from V and 0 bases from J, the junction kept 20 bases outside the gene matches. Germline assignment: CDR1 LGHNA and CDR2 YNFKEQ. The CDR3 here is CASSPNRNRGRLSYQETQYF. As DNA, the CDR3 is TGTGCCAGCAGCCCGAACCGAAACAGGGGCCGCCTATCATACCAAGAGACCCAGTACTTC.

The rearrangement uses TRBV5-4 and TRBJ2-1; D call uncertain. Germline V gives CDR1 SGHNT, CDR2 YYREEE (reference sequence). V was cut by 3 bases and J by 10 bases, with 8 bases left in between. The CDR3 is 11 residues long. CDR3 nucleotide sequence: TGTGCCAGCAGCTCCCATCGGGAGCAGTTCTTC. This gives the protein CASSSHREQFF.

The count of this clone is one. The chain uses TRBV7-9 and TRBJ1-1; TRBD1 matches 9 bases. Losses at the gene ends were 8 bases for V and 11 bases for J; bases not matched to a gene: 9. This CDR3 region has 12 residues. CDR1 and CDR2 from the germline V gene are SEHNR and FQNEAQ (reference sequence). CDR3 DNA: TGTGCCAGCGCTTCGGACAGGGGAGGGGCTTTCTTT. Protein product: CASASDRGGAFF.

The DNA for the CDR3 is TGTGCCAGCAGCACCCCCCCCACCGGGGAGAGTGATGAAAAACTGTTTTTT. Its translation is CASSTPPTGESDEKLFF. The V call is TRBV2, the J call TRBJ1-4; D is ambiguous. Trimming shortened V by 6 bases and J by 6 bases, and 23 bases separated the two germline ends. Germline V lookup: CDR1 SNHLY, CDR2 FYNNEI. The CDR3 has 17 amino acids. Variable domain in full (rest from reference TRBV2 and TRBJ1-4): EPEVTQTPSHQVTQMGQEVILRCVPISNHLYFYWYRQILGQKVEFLVSFYNNEISEKSEIFDDQFSVERPDGSNFTLKIRSTKLEDSAMYFCASSTPPTGESDEKLFFGSGTQLSVL.

The chain has TRBV10-3 and TRBJ1-6; 7 bases fit TRBD1. The V and J ends lost 4 bases and 7 bases, in that order; junction bases with no gene match: 7. CDR1 and CDR2 (germline): ENHRY, SYGVKD. This CDR3 contains 15 residues. In DNA form, the CDR3 reads TGTGCCATCAGTGCCTCCGGGACAGAGAATTCACCCCTCCACTTT. Amino acid sequence: CAISASGTENSPLHF.

The V and J genes are TRBV15 and TRBJ2-5, with 8 bases that match TRBD1. Germline assignment: CDR1 LNHNV and CDR2 YYDKDF (reference sequence). Losses at the gene ends were 2 bases for V and 3 bases for J; bases not matched to a gene: 20. The CDR3 is 20 amino acids. CDR3 coding DNA: TGTGCCACCAGCAGACATAGTGACTTACGGGGGCCGGACAGGGAAGAGACCCAGTACTTC. This codes for CATSRHSDLRGPDREETQYF.

Of note for this clone: At one of its ends the junction is not consistent with the germline gene, which may arise from a read error. The chain carries TRBV7-9 and TRBJ2-7; the D gene is possibly TRBD1 (6 bases). Germline V gene lookup returns CDR1 SEHNR and CDR2 FQNEAQ (reference sequence). The CDR3 is made up of 14 amino acids. CDR3 in amino acids: CSSSSSGTRNEQYF. CDR3 nucleotide sequence: TGTTCCAGCAGCTCCTCCGGGACAAGGAACGAGCAGTACTTC.

The genes are TRBV7-2 and TRBJ2-1, with D maybe TRBD1 (5 bases). Germline CDR1 is SGHTA and CDR2 is FQGNSA. The CDR3 contains 14 residues. V lost 4 bases and J 8 bases, leaving 15 bases between the germline ends. CDR3 region: CASSYFGRVDEQFF. CDR3 DNA: TGTGCCAGCAGCTACTTCGGCAGGGTCGATGAGCAGTTCTTC. Filled out from reference TRBV7-2 and TRBJ2-1, the complete variable domain reads GAGVSQSPSNKVTEKGKDVELRCDPISGHTALYWYRQSLGQGLEFLIYFQGNSAPDKSGLPSDRFSAERTGGSVSTLTIQRTQQEDSAVYLCASSYFGRVDEQFFGPGTRLTVL.

This clone was detected a few times. This chain joins TRBV9 and TRBJ2-1, with D tentatively TRBD1 (6 bases). Germline V gene lookup returns CDR1 SGDLS and CDR2 YYNGEE. CDR3 size: 14 residues. V lost 0 bases and J lost 12, with 16 bases in between. The CDR3 reads CASSVEVRGPVQFF. The CDR3, as DNA: TGTGCCAGCAGCGTAGAGGTCAGGGGCCCTGTGCAGTTCTTC.

The chain recombines TRBV27 with TRBJ2-5; 10 bases align to TRBD2. This CDR3 comprises 18 residues. After removal of 3 bases from V and 5 bases from J, the junction contained 15 bases not matched to a gene. Germline CDR1 MNHEY, CDR2 SMNVEV (reference sequence). The CDR3 spells CASSFDPLGLAGVETQYF. The CDR3 DNA reads as TGTGCCAGCAGTTTCGACCCATTAGGGCTAGCGGGAGTTGAGACCCAGTACTTC.

This clone was observed a few times. This chain joins TRBV29-1 and TRBJ1-1; no clear D gene. The CDR3 sequence is 12 residues long. The V end lost 5 bases, the J end lost 5 bases, and 12 bases lay between the germline ends. Germline lookup yields CDR1 SQVTM and CDR2 ANQGSEA. In nucleotides, the CDR3 is TGCAGCGTTAGGGCTGCGGGAACTGAAGCTTTCTTT. Translation: CSVRAAGTEAFF.

This chain joins TRBV7-9 and TRBJ2-7; 8 bases fit TRBD1. The CDR3 loop spans 17 amino acids. V was pared by 4 bases and J by 3 bases, with 14 bases of the junction left unmatched. CDR1 and CDR2 from the germline V gene are SEHNR and FQNEAQ (reference sequence). In DNA form, the CDR3 reads TGTGCCAGCAGCTACCACGGCAGGGGGCTAACCAACTACGAGCAGTACTTC. Protein: CASSYHGRGLTNYEQYF.

The chain is built from TRBV28 and TRBJ2-1, with D uncertain. Trimming shortened V by 2 bases and J by 6 bases, and 8 bases separated the two germline ends. The CDR3 runs 13 residues. Germline assignment: CDR1 MDHEN and CDR2 SYDVKM. CDR3 protein: CASSLPSVNEQFF. In DNA form, the CDR3 reads TGTGCCAGCAGTTTACCAAGCGTCAATGAGCAGTTCTTC.